The clone carrying this T cell receptor beta chain was detected ten times or more. Its antigen is unknown. This sample is part of a study of regulatory T cells in long-lasting Graves disease. Study-wide findings and caveats: Persistent Graves' patients possessed reduced TCR diversity relative to recently diagnosed ones. Sample size, which was small, may have reduced accuracy.

Time point denoted: newly diagnosed GD, antithyroid drugs for less than 3 months. Generation of the TCR library employed RNA extracted from PBMCs. The germline V gene encodes CDR1 DFQATT and CDR2 SNEGSKA (reference sequence). The CDR3 sequence is 15 residues long. V was clipped by 0 bases and J by 4 bases, with 15 bases between them. Construction of the TCR beta libraries employed iRepertoire HTBI primers in conjunction with Arm-PCR of CDR3 regions. TCRdb called the multiplex PCR reads again in MiXCR, with one record for every CDR3 protein. Of around 320,000 distinct CDR3 sequences in the sample, over 15% were seen once. The sample was also linked to a second study, of T cells in Graves' hyperthyroidism and ophthalmopathy. This second study says: TCR CDR3 underwent first-round RT-PCR with the HTBI primer set.

Sequencing used peripheral blood mononuclear cells (PBMCs), obtained at new diagnosis, from a patient treated with antithyroid drugs. This receptor was taken from a man aged 35-49 years with Graves disease. The gene calls are TRBV20-1 and TRBJ1-1; TRBD1 might be the D (6 bases). In DNA, the CDR3 is TGCAGTGCTAGAGAAACACAGGGTACGGGCACTGAAGCTTTCTTT. It is translated as CSARETQGTGTEAFF.